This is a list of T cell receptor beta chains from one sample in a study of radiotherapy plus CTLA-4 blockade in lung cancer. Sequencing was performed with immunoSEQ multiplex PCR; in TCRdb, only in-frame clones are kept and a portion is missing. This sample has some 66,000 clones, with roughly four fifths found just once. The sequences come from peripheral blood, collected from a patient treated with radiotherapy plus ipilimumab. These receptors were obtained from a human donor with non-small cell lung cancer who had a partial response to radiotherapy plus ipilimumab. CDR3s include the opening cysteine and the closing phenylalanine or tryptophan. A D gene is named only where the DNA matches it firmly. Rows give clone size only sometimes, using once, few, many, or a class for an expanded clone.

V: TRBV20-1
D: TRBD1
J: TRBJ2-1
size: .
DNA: TGCAGTGCTCGGGACAGGGAGCAGTTCTTC
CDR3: CSARDREQFF

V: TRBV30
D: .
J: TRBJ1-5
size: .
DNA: TGTGCCGAACCAACCTACCTAGTGGAGAATGGCAATCAGCCCCAGCATTTT
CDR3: CAEPTYLVENGNQPQHF

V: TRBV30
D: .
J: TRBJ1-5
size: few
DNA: TGTGCCTGGAGTTTCCCCGGTCGCACCAGGAATCAGCCCCAGCATTTT
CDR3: CAWSFPGRTRNQPQHF

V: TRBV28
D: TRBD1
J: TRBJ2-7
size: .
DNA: TGTGCCAGCAGTCGGCCCGGGACAGCGTCCTACGAGCAGTACTTC
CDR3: CASSRPGTASYEQYF

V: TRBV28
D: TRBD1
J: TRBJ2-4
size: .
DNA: TGTGCCAGCAGTAAGGGACAGTTACTAGCCAAAAACATTCAGTACTTC
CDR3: CASSKGQLLAKNIQYF

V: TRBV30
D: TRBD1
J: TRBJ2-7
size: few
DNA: TGTGCCTGGAGTCAGACAGGGGGAGAGCAGTACTTC
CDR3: CAWSQTGGEQYF

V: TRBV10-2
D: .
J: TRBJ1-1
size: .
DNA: TGCGCCAGCAGTGACCCCCCTCGGGCTTTCTTT
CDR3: CASSDPPRAFF

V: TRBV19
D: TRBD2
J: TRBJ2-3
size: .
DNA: TGTGCCAGTAGTATAGGACTAGCGGCACATACGCAGTATTTT
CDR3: CASSIGLAAHTQYF

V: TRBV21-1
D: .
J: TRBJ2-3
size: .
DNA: TGTGCCAGCAGAAGACTAGCGGGCCGTGAAGCAGATACGCAGTATTTT
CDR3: CASRRLAGREADTQYF

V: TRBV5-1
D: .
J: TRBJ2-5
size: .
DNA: TGCGCCAGTGGAGGCGTCCAAGAGACCCAGTACTTC
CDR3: CASGGVQETQYF

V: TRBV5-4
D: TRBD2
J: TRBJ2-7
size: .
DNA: TGTGCCAGCAGCTTAGCGGGAGGGAGCTCCTACGAGCAGTACTTC
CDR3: CASSLAGGSSYEQYF

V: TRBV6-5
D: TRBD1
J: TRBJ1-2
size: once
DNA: TGTGCCAGCACCACAGGACAGGGAAATGGCTACACCTTC
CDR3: CASTTGQGNGYTF

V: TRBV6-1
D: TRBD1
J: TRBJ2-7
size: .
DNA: TGTGCCAGCAGACAGACAGGGACCTACGAGCAGTACTTC
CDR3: CASRQTGTYEQYF

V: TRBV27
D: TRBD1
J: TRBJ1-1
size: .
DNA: TGTGCCAGCAGTTCAGGACAGGCTATGAACACTGAAGCTTTCTTT
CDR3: CASSSGQAMNTEAFF

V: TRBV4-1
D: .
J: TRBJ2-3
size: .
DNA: TGCGCCAGCAGCCAAGATGGCGGGGCAGATACGCAGTATTTT
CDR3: CASSQDGGADTQYF

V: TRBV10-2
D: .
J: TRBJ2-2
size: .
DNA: TGCGCCAGCGCTCTCCCTAGCGCGAACACCGGGGAGCTGTTTTTT
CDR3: CASALPSANTGELFF

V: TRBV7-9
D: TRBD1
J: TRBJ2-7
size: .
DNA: TGTGCCAGCAGCTTAGAGGGGACAGTCCTTTACTTC
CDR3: CASSLEGTVLYF

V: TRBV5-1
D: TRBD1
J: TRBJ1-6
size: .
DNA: TGCGCCAGCAGCCTCGGACAGGGCAATTCACCCCTCCACTTT
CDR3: CASSLGQGNSPLHF

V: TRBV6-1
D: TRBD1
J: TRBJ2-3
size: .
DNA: TGTGCCAGCAGTGTATGGCTGTTGGGACAGGGACTCACAGATACGCAGTATTTT
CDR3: CASSVWLLGQGLTDTQYF

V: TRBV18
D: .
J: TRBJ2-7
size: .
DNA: TGTGCCAGCTCCAGCTCCGGGTCCTCCGAGCAGTACTTC
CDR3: CASSSSGSSEQYF

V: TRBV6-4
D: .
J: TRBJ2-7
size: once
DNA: TGTGCCAGCACCACCCCCAGGGAAGTCCACGAGCAGTACTTC
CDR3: CASTTPREVHEQYF